The clone carrying this T cell receptor (beta chain) was seen at least ten times. The antigen remains unidentified. Sample time point: persistent/refractory GD, antithyroid drugs over 5 years with positive TRAb. RNA isolated from PBMCs was used to make the TCR library. Arm-PCR of CDR3 regions and iRepertoire HTBI primers were the basis on which TCR beta libraries were built. In the original processing: Detected in the samples were approximately 58 TRBV and over 11 TRBJ segments. TCRdb re-called the multiplex PCR reads with MiXCR, one entry per CDR3 protein. For this entry, the V and J calls and clone size follow TCRdb and not the study's own pipeline. The top ten hold roughly 7.1% of the sample, which has around 450,000 distinct CDR3 sequences, around a fifth seen once. The data were taken from a study of regulatory T cells in long-lasting Graves disease. Findings and limits, study-wide: Analyses excluded thyroid tissue, covering peripheral blood alone. With a few thousand shared public clonotypes, persistent patients exceeded new patients, who shared more than 750.

V was shortened by 2 bases and J by 8 bases, with 9 bases between the two germline ends. The CDR3 has 13 amino acids. This receptor was identified in a female donor with Graves disease. Material: peripheral blood mononuclear cells (PBMCs), obtained when the disease was refractory, from a patient treated with antithyroid drugs. V is TRBV12-3 or TRBV12-4 and J is TRBJ1-4, with D tentatively TRBD1 (5 bases). This CDR3 is CASSLWGTEKLFF. The CDR3 DNA sequence: TGTGCCAGCAGTTTATGGGGCACGGAAAAACTGTTTTTT.